In its sample, the clone carrying this T cell receptor beta chain was seen a few times. TCRdb called the RT-PCR reads again in MiXCR, with one record for every CDR3 protein. The profile shows some 850,000 distinct CDR3 sequences, around a sixth of them singletons. The data are from a study of response to subunit inactivated influenza vaccine. Deletions cut 3 bases from V and 4 bases from J, with 7 bases between. Germline V gene lookup returns CDR1 SQVTM and CDR2 ANQGSEA. This CDR3 region has 11 residues. Sequenced material: PBMCs from blood, taken roughly 5 days after vaccination. This chain uses TRBV29-1 with TRBJ2-7; D call uncertain. The clonotype originates from a man in his fifties who received an inactivated influenza vaccine. The CDR3 spells CSVEVGYEQYF. In DNA, the CDR3 is TGCAGCGTTGAGGTGGGATACGAGCAGTACTTC.